This paragraph reports one T cell receptor (beta chain). The sample is drawn from a study of control samples from healthy donors and cancer patients. The CDR3 contains 11 residues. Trimming removed 4 bases from V and 7 bases from J, with 7 bases in between. Germline V gene sequence: CDR1 MGHDK, CDR2 SYGVNS. Clones were read by immunoSEQ multiplex PCR, and TCRdb kept only the in-frame ones, dropping some. This repertoire shows about 220,000 clones, about 93% found once; its top ten account for about 1.4%. The origin of this receptor is a middle-aged man in good health. This chain connects TRBV25-1 to TRBJ1-1; D uncertain. Material: blood. The CDR3 loop reads CASSAYLEAFF. CDR3 in DNA: TGTGCCAGCAGTGCTTACCTTGAAGCTTTCTTT.